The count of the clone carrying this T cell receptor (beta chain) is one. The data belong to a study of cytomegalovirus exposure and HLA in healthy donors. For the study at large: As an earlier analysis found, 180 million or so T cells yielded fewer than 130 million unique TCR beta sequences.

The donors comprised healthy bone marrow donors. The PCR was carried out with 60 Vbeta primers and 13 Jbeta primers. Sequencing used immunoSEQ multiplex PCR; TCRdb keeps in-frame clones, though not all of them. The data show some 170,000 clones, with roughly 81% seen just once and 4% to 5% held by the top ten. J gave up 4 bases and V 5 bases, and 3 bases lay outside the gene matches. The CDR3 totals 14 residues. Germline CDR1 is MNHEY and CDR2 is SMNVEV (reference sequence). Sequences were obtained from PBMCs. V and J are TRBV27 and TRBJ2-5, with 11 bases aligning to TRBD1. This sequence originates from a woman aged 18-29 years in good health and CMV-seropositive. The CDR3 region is CASSKGTGGETQYF. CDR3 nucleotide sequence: TGTGCCAGCAGTAAAGGGACAGGGGGAGAGACCCAGTACTTC.